This entry lists 23 T cell receptor beta chains sequenced from one sample in a study of T cells in Graves' hyperthyroidism and ophthalmopathy. The source material, RNA transcripts, was used to amplify TCR beta CDR3 regions. The HTBI set primed first-round TCR CDR3 RT-PCR. TCRdb passed the multiplex PCR reads through MiXCR, listing each CDR3 protein once. The sample has over 650,000 distinct CDR3 sequences, about 17% seen once. Specimen: blood. All receptors come from a man between 18 and 29 years old with Graves' hyperthyroidism.

This clonotype was counted many times. This rearrangement joins TRBV12-3 or TRBV12-4 to TRBJ2-7; D is unresolved. There are 13 residues in the CDR3. V lost 6 bases, J lost 7 bases, and 16 bases lay in between. CDR3 DNA sequence: TGTGCCAGCAGCGCGGACGGGCCCTTAGAGCAGTACTTC. The encoded protein is CASSADGPLEQYF.

This clonotype was counted a few times. The chain employs TRBV15 and TRBJ2-1; weak D call: TRBD2 (5 bases). Germline assignment: CDR1 LNHNV and CDR2 YYDKDF (reference sequence). There are 14 residues in the CDR3. V lost 3 bases and J lost 3, with 9 bases in between. The CDR3 protein is CATSSHRDYNEQFF. The CDR3 nucleotides are TGTGCCACCAGCAGCCACCGGGACTACAATGAGCAGTTCTTC.

This clonotype was detected ten times or more. The J gene is TRBJ2-5, the V gene TRBV6-2 or TRBV6-3; D is perhaps TRBD1 or TRBD2 (6 bases each). The CDR3 consists of 13 residues. V was pared by 2 bases and J by 11 bases, with 15 bases between. Germline CDR1 and CDR2: MNHEY and SVGEGT. DNA for the CDR3: TGTGCCAGCAGTTACCTTTCGGGGGCCGGACAGTACTTC. Protein sequence: CASSYLSGAGQYF.

This clonotype was observed a handful of times. V is TRBV6-1 and J is TRBJ2-7; 7 nucleotides line up with TRBD2. Germline-derived CDR1 and CDR2 are MNHNS and SASEGT. There are 16 residues in the CDR3. The J segment lost 1 base and the V segment lost 5 bases, leaving 11 bases of the junction unmatched. CDR3 residues: CASSPTRTSWSYEQYF. In DNA, the CDR3 is TGTGCCAGCAGTCCGACCCGGACTAGTTGGTCCTACGAGCAGTACTTC.

The V call is TRBV7-3, the J call TRBJ1-3; D not resolved. V was cut by 2 bases and J by 4 bases, with 6 bases left in between. In germline, CDR1 is SGHTA, CDR2 FQGTGA. CDR3 length: 13 residues. The CDR3 region has the DNA TGTGCCAGCAGCTTAGGGGAAGGAAACACCATATATTTT. It encodes CASSLGEGNTIYF.

The chain joins TRBV4-1 to TRBJ2-1; no clear D gene. Germline assignment: CDR1 MGHRA and CDR2 YSYEKL. V was clipped by 2 bases and J by 1 base, with 3 bases between them. The CDR3 loop spans 13 amino acids. As DNA, the CDR3 is TGCGCCAGCAGCCAACGGTCCTACAATGAGCAGTTCTTC. This encodes CASSQRSYNEQFF.

This clonotype has ten or more counts. V and J are TRBV28 and TRBJ2-5; 10 nucleotides agree with TRBD2. There are 19 residues in the CDR3. CDR1 is MDHEN and CDR2 is SYDVKM in the germline V gene. V gave up 1 base and J gave up 0 bases; unmatched junction bases: 11. The CDR3 reads CASSLSRDFGLADQETQYF. CDR3 DNA sequence: TGTGCCAGCAGTTTATCGCGCGACTTCGGACTAGCGGACCAAGAGACCCAGTACTTC.

This clonotype has a handful of counts. The rearrangement joins TRBV9 to TRBJ2-3; the D gene is possibly TRBD2 (5 bases). CDR1 is SGDLS, CDR2 YYNGEE, per germline. The length of the CDR3 is 16 residues. Trimming removed 0 bases from V and 3 bases from J, with 14 bases in between. The CDR3, as DNA: TGTGCCAGCAGCGTAGCGTCGGGGTCGGTAACAGATACGCAGTATTTT. Residues: CASSVASGSVTDTQYF. The complete variable domain, with remaining parts taken from reference TRBV9 and TRBJ2-3, reads DSGVTQTPKHLITATGQRVTLRCSPRSGDLSVYWYQQSLDQGLQFLIQYYNGEERAKGNILERFSAQQFPDLHSELNLSSLELGDSALYFCASSVASGSVTDTQYFGPGTRLTVL.

This clonotype was found many times. This chain connects TRBV12-3 or TRBV12-4 to TRBJ2-5, with TRBD1 identical over 7 bases. Losses at the gene ends were 5 bases for V and 1 base for J; bases not matched to a gene: 4. The CDR3 runs 14 residues. The CDR3 region has the DNA TGTGCCAGCAGTAACGGACAGGCCCAAGAGACCCAGTACTTC. This translates into CASSNGQAQETQYF.

This clonotype turned up a few times. The chain has TRBV29-1 and TRBJ2-2; D is ambiguous. CDR3 length: 13 residues. The V gene's germline CDR1 is SQVTM and CDR2 ANQGSEA. V lost 4 bases and J lost 6, with 12 bases in between. CDR3 bases: TGCAGCGTTGGAGTAGGGTTCGCCGGGGAGCTGTTTTTT. This encodes CSVGVGFAGELFF.

The genes are TRBV12-3 or TRBV12-4 and TRBJ2-2; D is uncertain. CDR3 length: 14 residues. V gave up 4 bases and J gave up 0 bases, with 6 bases separating them. In nucleotides, the CDR3 is TGTGCCAGCAGTTATGCCGCGAACACCGGGGAGCTGTTTTTT. Translated: CASSYAANTGELFF.

At least ten counts were recorded for this clonotype. V usage is TRBV27 and J usage is TRBJ1-1, with a possible D match to TRBD1 (5 bases). Germline CDR1 is MNHEY and CDR2 is SMNVEV (reference sequence). The CDR3 consists of 15 residues. V was cut by 4 bases and J by 1 base, with 13 bases left in between. CDR3 sequence reads: CASSYRGGGNTEAFF. CDR3 DNA sequence: TGTGCCAGCAGTTACCGGGGGGGAGGGAACACTGAAGCTTTCTTT.

Notes on this clonotype: A much larger clone is a single base away; this may be a read error. This sequence joins TRBV12-3 or TRBV12-4 and TRBJ2-3, with 10 positions matching TRBD2. Trimming at V came to 4 bases and at J to 3 bases, leaving 4 bases not matched to a gene. This CDR3 comprises 15 residues. The CDR3: CASSSGLANTDTQYF. The CDR3 bases are TGTGCCAGCAGTTCGGGACTAGCGAATACAGATACGCAGTATTTT.

This clonotype was seen repeatedly, ten times or more. The rearrangement uses TRBV20-1 and TRBJ1-5; possible D gene TRBD1, 5 bases. This CDR3 comprises 12 residues. CDR1 is DFQATT and CDR2 is SNEGSKA in the germline V gene (reference sequence). V shed 3 bases and J shed 5 bases, with 8 bases lying between them. The CDR3, as DNA: TGCAGTGCTAGTTCGGGGCATCAGCCCCAGCATTTT. Protein: CSASSGHQPQHF.

This clonotype was seen ten or more times. The chain links TRBV28 to TRBJ2-7; no firm D call. The CDR3 covers 13 residues. V dropped 7 bases and J dropped 5 bases, with 15 bases sitting between them. CDR1 is MDHEN, CDR2 SYDVKM, per germline. CDR3 loop: CASIPSGDHEQYF. CDR3 DNA sequence: TGTGCCAGCATCCCTTCGGGTGACCACGAGCAGTACTTC.

The chain has TRBV10-3 and TRBJ2-3; 10 nucleotides match TRBD2. The CDR3 is 13 residues long. The germline gives CDR1 ENHRY, CDR2 SYGVKD. Trimming took 8 bases from V and 1 from J; bases not matched to a gene: 0. CDR3 sequence reads: CAIGTSGTDTQYF. In nucleotides, the CDR3 is TGTGCCATCGGGACTAGCGGCACAGATACGCAGTATTTT.

There are a few counts of this clonotype. This rearrangement joins TRBV27 to TRBJ1-1; D perhaps matches TRBD1 (5 bases). The CDR3 length is 16 residues. The germline gives CDR1 MNHEY, CDR2 SMNVEV (reference sequence). Between the trimmed V and J ends, which lost 0 bases and 1 base, there was a span of 12 bases. This CDR3 is CASSLSLGVGNTEAFF. The CDR3 coding sequence is TGTGCCAGCAGTTTATCGTTAGGGGTAGGGAACACTGAAGCTTTCTTT.

The chain uses TRBV2 and TRBJ2-2, with D possibly called TRBD1 or TRBD2 (5 bases each). V was clipped by 6 bases and J by 6 bases, with 20 bases between them. CDR1 and CDR2 (germline): SNHLY, FYNNEI. CDR3 length: 16 residues. CDR3 DNA sequence: TGTGCCAGCAGGACCTCGGGACCTAGGTTCCCCGGGGAGCTGTTTTTT. Amino acids: CASRTSGPRFPGELFF.

This clonotype was seen ten or more times. This chain connects TRBV10-3 to TRBJ2-7, with 7 positions matching TRBD1. CDR1 and CDR2 from the germline V gene are ENHRY and SYGVKD. The CDR3 loop spans 14 amino acids. J gave up 4 bases and V 10 bases, and 13 bases lay outside the gene matches. The CDR3 region is CASGTGESGYEQYF. CDR3 DNA: TGTGCCAGCGGTACAGGGGAATCTGGGTACGAGCAGTACTTC.

This clonotype was counted ten times or more. The chain joins TRBV18 to TRBJ1-1; D not resolved. CDR3 length: 15 residues. Germline V gene data show CDR1 as KGHSH and CDR2 as LQKENI. V lost 5 bases to trimming and J lost 0 bases, with 13 bases between them. The CDR3 sequence: CASSAKGGMNTEAFF. DNA for the CDR3: TGTGCCAGCTCAGCAAAGGGTGGCATGAACACTGAAGCTTTCTTT. The variable domain in full, completed from reference TRBV18 and TRBJ1-1, reads NAGVMQNPRHLVRRRGQEARLRCSPMKGHSHVYWYRQLPEEGLKFMVYLQKENIIDESGMPKERFSAEFPKEGPSILRIQQVVRGDSAAYFCASSAKGGMNTEAFFGQGTRLTVV.

This chain links TRBV12-5 with TRBJ2-1, with 10 bases identical to TRBD2. Germline lookup yields CDR1 LGHNT and CDR2 FRNRAP. V lost 6 bases to trimming and J lost 3 bases; unmatched junction nucleotides: 8. CDR3 length equals 16 residues. The CDR3 reads CASGRLAGELYNEQFF. The CDR3 DNA is TGTGCTAGTGGGAGACTAGCGGGCGAACTCTACAATGAGCAGTTCTTC.

CDR3 region: CSARGHRDAAGELFF. The DNA of the CDR3 is TGCAGTGCTAGAGGTCACCGGGACGCTGCCGGGGAGCTGTTTTTT. This chain connects TRBV20-1 to TRBJ2-2; either TRBD1 or TRBD2 may supply D (5 bases each). Germline assignment: CDR1 DFQATT and CDR2 SNEGSKA (reference sequence). The CDR3 runs 15 residues. Trimming pared 1 base from V and 6 bases from J, leaving 15 bases between.

V gene TRBV11-1 combines with J gene TRBJ2-1; tentatively, D is TRBD2 (5 bases). Germline V lookup: CDR1 SGHAT, CDR2 FQDESV (reference sequence). The V and J ends lost 7 bases and 2 bases respectively, with 15 bases between them. CDR3 size: 15 residues. The CDR3 bases are TGTGCCAGCAACCCCTGGGGAGCAGCCTACAATGAGCAGTTCTTC. Protein: CASNPWGAAYNEQFF.